This T cell receptor (beta chain) was observed in a study of CD8+CD57+ T cells in acquired aplastic anemia. A word on this clonotype: One junction end disagrees with the germline gene, perhaps due to a read error.

Both TCR beta VDJ combination and CDR3 sequence profiling were carried out. Genomic DNA was the template for this profiling. One entry per CDR3 protein results from TCRdb running MiXCR on the reads. The data show 450,000 to 550,000 distinct CDR3 sequences, less than 35% seen once. The germline V gene encodes CDR1 ENHRY and CDR2 SYGVKD. This CDR3 contains 15 residues. The sequenced patients had an expansion of CD8+CD57+ cells seen by flow cytometry. The sequence was collected from a human donor with aplastic anemia. The chain carries TRBV10-3 and TRBJ1-5; a weak D match, TRBD1 (5 bases). Sequencing input: sorted CD4+, CD8+, or CD8+CD57+ T cells (not recorded which) from PBMCs. CDR3 amino acids: CASSEAQGTYQPQHF. Written as DNA, the CDR3 is TGTGCCAGCAGTGAAGCGCAGGGCACTTACCAGCCCCAGCATTTT.